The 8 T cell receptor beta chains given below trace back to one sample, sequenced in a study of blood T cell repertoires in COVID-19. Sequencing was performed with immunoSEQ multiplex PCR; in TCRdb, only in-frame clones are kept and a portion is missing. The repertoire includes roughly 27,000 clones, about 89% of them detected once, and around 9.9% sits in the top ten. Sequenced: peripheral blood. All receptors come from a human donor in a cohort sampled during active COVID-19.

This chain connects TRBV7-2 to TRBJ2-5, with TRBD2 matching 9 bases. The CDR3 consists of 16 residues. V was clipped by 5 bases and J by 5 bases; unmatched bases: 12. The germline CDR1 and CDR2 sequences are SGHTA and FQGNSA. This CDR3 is CASSPRARGGRETQYF. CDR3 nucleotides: TGTGCCAGCAGCCCTCGGGCGCGGGGGGGGCGGGAGACCCAGTACTTC.

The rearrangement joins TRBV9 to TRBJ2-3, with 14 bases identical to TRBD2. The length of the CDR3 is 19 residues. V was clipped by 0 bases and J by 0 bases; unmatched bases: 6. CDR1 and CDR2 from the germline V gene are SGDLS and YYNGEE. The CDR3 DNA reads TGTGCCAGCAGCGTAGGTGGGACTAGCGGGGGCCTTAGCACAGATACGCAGTATTTT. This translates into CASSVGGTSGGLSTDTQYF.

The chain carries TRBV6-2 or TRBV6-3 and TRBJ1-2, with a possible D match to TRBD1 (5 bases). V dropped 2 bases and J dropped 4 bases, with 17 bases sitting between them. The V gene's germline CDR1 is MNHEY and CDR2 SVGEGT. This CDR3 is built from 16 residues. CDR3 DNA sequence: TGTGCCAGCAGTTACCGAACGCCTGGGGCCAGCTATGGCTACACCTTC. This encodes CASSYRTPGASYGYTF.

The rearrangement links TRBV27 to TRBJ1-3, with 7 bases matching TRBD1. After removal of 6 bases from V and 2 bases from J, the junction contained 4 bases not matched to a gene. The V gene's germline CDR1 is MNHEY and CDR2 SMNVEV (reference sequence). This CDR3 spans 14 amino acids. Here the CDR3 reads CASRSTGTGNTIYF. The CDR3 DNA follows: TGTGCCAGCAGATCGACAGGGACTGGAAACACCATATATTTT.

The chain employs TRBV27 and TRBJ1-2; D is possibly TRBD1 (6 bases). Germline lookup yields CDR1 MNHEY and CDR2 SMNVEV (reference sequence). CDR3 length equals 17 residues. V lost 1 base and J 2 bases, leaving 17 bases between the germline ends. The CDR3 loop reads CASSLFGRDRTNYGYTF. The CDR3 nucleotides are TGTGCCAGCAGTTTATTCGGTCGAGACAGGACCAACTATGGCTACACCTTC.

In DNA, the CDR3 is TGTGCCAGCAGCTTGGACGGACACTACGAGCAGTACTTC. Encoded protein: CASSLDGHYEQYF. The rearrangement joins TRBV5-4 to TRBJ2-7, with a possible D match to TRBD1 (5 bases). This CDR3 has 13 residues. Trimming cost V 0 bases and J 3 bases, with 7 bases left between them. CDR1 SGHNT and CDR2 YYREEE come from the germline V gene (reference sequence).

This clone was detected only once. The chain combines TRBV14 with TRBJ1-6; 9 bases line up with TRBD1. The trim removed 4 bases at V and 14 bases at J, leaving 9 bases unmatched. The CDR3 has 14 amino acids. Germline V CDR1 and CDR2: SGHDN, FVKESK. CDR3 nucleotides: TGTGCCAGCAGCCCGGACAGGGGAATTCACACCCTCCACTTT. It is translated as CASSPDRGIHTLHF.

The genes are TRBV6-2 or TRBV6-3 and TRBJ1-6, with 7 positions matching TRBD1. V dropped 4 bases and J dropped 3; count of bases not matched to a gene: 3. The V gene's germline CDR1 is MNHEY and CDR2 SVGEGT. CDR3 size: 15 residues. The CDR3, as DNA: TGTGCCAGCAGTTTGGGACAGATCTATAATTCACCCCTCCACTTT. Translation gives CASSLGQIYNSPLHF.